These 22 T cell receptor beta chains were all obtained from the same sample, sequenced in a study of blood T cell repertoires in COVID-19 (dated by TCRdb to the early 2020s). The library was produced with the immunoSEQ multiplex PCR assay. The table was pulled from immuneACCESS by TCRdb, which kept in-frame rearrangements only. Such tables lose some clones; where checked, under half of the loss comes from unresolved V genes, and the rest has no known cause. The sample table holds over 140,000 clones, of which 60% to 80% were seen once. The ten largest clones take up around 2.9% of the sample. Sample: PBMCs or T cells enriched from blood (not recorded which). Receptors were obtained from a woman aged 50 to 60 who had recovered from COVID-19.

The gene calls are TRBV7-8 and TRBJ1-5, with 8 positions matching TRBD1. The CDR3 contains 16 residues. The J segment lost 6 bases and the V segment lost 0 bases, leaving 7 bases of the junction unmatched. In germline, CDR1 is SGHVS, CDR2 FQNEAQ. CDR3 protein: CASSLAGQGASQPQHF. CDR3 sequence (DNA): TGTGCCAGCAGCTTAGCGGGGCAGGGGGCGAGTCAGCCCCAGCATTTT. Based on the CDR3 plus reference TRBV7-8 and TRBJ1-5, the full variable domain is GAGVSQSPRYKVAKRGQDVALRCDPISGHVSLFWYQQALGQGPEFLTYFQNEAQLDKSGLPSDRFFAERPEGSVSTLKIQRTQQEDSAVYLCASSLAGQGASQPQHFGDGTRLSIL.

The chain couples TRBV2 to TRBJ2-3, with D possibly matching TRBD2 (7 bases). From germline, CDR1 is SNHLY and CDR2 FYNNEI. The CDR3 extends over 16 amino acids. V shed 0 bases and J shed 6 bases, with 16 bases lying between them. The DNA of the CDR3 is TGTGCCAGCAGTGAAGCGCTTCTGGGGAGGGGGGATACGCAGTATTTT. Translation: CASSEALLGRGDTQYF.

This chain uses TRBV10-3 with TRBJ2-7; 9 positions agree with TRBD2. This CDR3 is built from 15 residues. Germline trimming cut 4 bases from V and 0 bases from J; bases unmatched to any gene: 4. Germline CDR1 reads ENHRY; CDR2 reads SYGVKD. CDR3 loop: CAISGLAGPSYEQYF. The CDR3 nucleotides are TGTGCCATCAGTGGTCTAGCGGGGCCCTCCTACGAGCAGTACTTC.

The V call is TRBV3-1 (or the pseudogene TRBV3-2), the J call TRBJ1-1, with D possibly TRBD1 on 5 matching bases. Germline assignment: CDR1 LGHDT and CDR2 YNNKEL (reference sequence). The CDR3 has 14 residues. V was shortened by 4 bases and J by 2 bases, with 11 bases between the two germline ends. The CDR3 coding sequence is TGTGCCAGCAGCCCAGGGCGCACCAACACTGAAGCTTTCTTT. It specifies CASSPGRTNTEAFF.

CDR3 residues: CASSVGTGVKTGELFF. CDR3 nucleotides: TGTGCCAGCAGCGTAGGAACAGGGGTTAAAACCGGGGAGCTGTTTTTT. V usage is TRBV9 and J usage is TRBJ2-2, with 7 bases lining up with TRBD1. The CDR3 sequence is 16 residues long. Germline V gene data show CDR1 as SGDLS and CDR2 as YYNGEE. The V segment lost 0 bases and the J segment 5 bases; nucleotides outside the gene matches: 7. Filled out from reference TRBV9 and TRBJ2-2, the complete variable domain reads DSGVTQTPKHLITATGQRVTLRCSPRSGDLSVYWYQQSLDQGLQFLIQYYNGEERAKGNILERFSAQQFPDLHSELNLSSLELGDSALYFCASSVGTGVKTGELFFGEGSRLTVL.

About this clone itself: Other nucleotide sequences in the sample specify the same CDR3. The chain links TRBV14 to TRBJ2-7, with 8 positions matching TRBD1. V trimming: 1 base; J trimming: 3 bases; junction bases outside the gene matches: 2. CDR3 size: 14 residues. CDR1 is SGHDN and CDR2 is FVKESK in the germline V gene. The CDR3 nucleotides are TGTGCCAGCAGCCAAGGGACAGGGAGCTACGAGCAGTACTTC. Its translation is CASSQGTGSYEQYF.

V usage is TRBV6-1 and J usage is TRBJ1-5, with 7 bases matching TRBD1. The CDR3 sequence is 15 residues long. Germline CDR1 is MNHNS and CDR2 is SASEGT. V lost 1 base and J lost 6; bases outside the gene matches: 6. The CDR3 nucleotides read TGTGCCAGCAGTGAAGGAGACAGGGTGAGTCAGCCCCAGCATTTT. It translates to CASSEGDRVSQPQHF.

The gene calls are TRBV6-5 and TRBJ2-6, with unresolved D. Germline V lookup: CDR1 MNHEY, CDR2 SVGAGI. CDR3 size: 14 residues. V was cut by 8 bases and J by 0 bases, with 8 bases left in between. The CDR3 DNA follows: TGTGCCAGCTGCGAACTCTCTGGGGCCAACGTCCTGACTTTC. This translates into CASCELSGANVLTF.

J is TRBJ1-1 and V is TRBV7-9; 8 bases map to TRBD1. Germline loops: CDR1 SEHNR, CDR2 FQNEAQ (reference sequence). V shed 8 bases, J shed 3 bases, and the junction held 8 bases outside the gene matches. The CDR3 is 14 residues long. The CDR3 loop reads CASPPGQDDTEAFF. The CDR3 region has the DNA TGTGCCAGCCCCCCGGGACAGGACGACACTGAAGCTTTCTTT.

The V and J genes are TRBV7-9 and TRBJ1-1; D is unclear. Germline values: CDR1 SEHNR, CDR2 FQNEAQ (reference sequence). CDR3 length: 13 amino acids. V was clipped by 1 base and J by 1 base, with 4 bases between them. As DNA, the CDR3 is TGTGCCAGCAGCTTAGACTCGAACACTGAAGCTTTCTTT. It translates to CASSLDSNTEAFF.

The chain couples TRBV3-1 (or the pseudogene TRBV3-2) to TRBJ2-7; 12 positions agree with TRBD2. Germline CDR1 is LGHDT and CDR2 is YNNKEL (reference sequence). CDR3 size: 18 residues. Losses at the gene ends were 7 bases for V and 1 base for J; bases not matched to a gene: 14. CDR3 sequence (DNA): TGTGCCAGCACCCCATCCCCGACTAGCGGGAGCGTATCCTACGAGCAGTACTTC. Translation gives CASTPSPTSGSVSYEQYF.

This clone has a single count. The rearrangement links TRBV11-2 to TRBJ2-3; D not certain. The CDR3 is 14 residues long. Germline V CDR1 and CDR2: SGHAT, FQNNGV. Trimming took 1 base from V and 1 from J, leaving 6 bases between them. Written as DNA, the CDR3 is TGTGCCAGCAGCTTAGTTGGCCGCACAGATACGCAGTATTTT. It specifies CASSLVGRTDTQYF.

The V gene is TRBV3-1 (or the pseudogene TRBV3-2), the J gene TRBJ2-7; 7 nucleotides line up with TRBD2. CDR1 is LGHDT and CDR2 is YNNKEL in the germline V gene (reference sequence). The ends lost 6 bases at V and 2 bases at J; junction bases unmatched: 4. The CDR3 totals 13 residues. The CDR3 nucleotides read TGTGCCAGCAGTCGTGGGGGGGCCTACGAGCAGTACTTC. It specifies CASSRGGAYEQYF.

This clone was detected once. The chain employs TRBV29-1 and TRBJ2-1, with D hard to call. Trimming pared 6 bases from V and 0 bases from J, leaving 3 bases between. CDR1 and CDR2 from the germline V gene are SQVTM and ANQGSEA. The CDR3 loop spans 11 amino acids. The CDR3 DNA is TGCAGCGTCAGCTCCTACAATGAGCAGTTCTTC. Its protein is CSVSSYNEQFF.

The chain employs TRBV5-4 and TRBJ2-7, with 10 bases lining up with TRBD1. Germline V gene data show CDR1 as SGHNT and CDR2 as YYREEE (reference sequence). There are 15 residues in the CDR3. V shed 4 bases, J shed 3 bases, and the junction held 7 bases outside the gene matches. The CDR3: CASSARTGGNYEQYF. The CDR3 nucleotides read TGTGCCAGCAGCGCCAGGACAGGGGGGAACTACGAGCAGTACTTC.

V gene TRBV5-6 combines with J gene TRBJ1-2, with no clear D. Per germline, CDR1 SGHDT and CDR2 YYEEEE. V was trimmed by 2 bases and J by 4 bases, leaving 12 bases between them. This CDR3 region has 14 residues. The CDR3 nucleotides read TGTGCCAGCAGCTTAGTTTTCCCCAGCTATGGCTACACCTTC. As protein: CASSLVFPSYGYTF.

This clone was recorded only once. CDR3 bases: TGTGCCAGCAGCTTTGAAGGAGGGGGCGAGACCCAGTACTTC. Amino acids: CASSFEGGGETQYF. The chain couples TRBV7-3 to TRBJ2-5, with a weak D call TRBD1 (7 bases). The germline V gene encodes CDR1 SGHTA and CDR2 FQGTGA. The CDR3 runs to 14 residues. Deletions cut 3 bases from V and 5 bases from J, with 13 bases between.

The V gene is TRBV7-8, the J gene TRBJ1-2; D remains ambiguous. The CDR3 has 12 residues. Per germline, CDR1 SGHVS and CDR2 FQNEAQ. Trimming cost V 5 bases and J 2 bases, with 6 bases left between them. The CDR3 DNA sequence: TGTGCCAGCAGCCCTCGGAACTATGGCTACACCTTC. Amino acids: CASSPRNYGYTF. Looking up the rest from reference TRBV7-8 and TRBJ1-2 gives the full variable domain: GAGVSQSPRYKVAKRGQDVALRCDPISGHVSLFWYQQALGQGPEFLTYFQNEAQLDKSGLPSDRFFAERPEGSVSTLKIQRTQQEDSAVYLCASSPRNYGYTFGSGTRLTVV.

The rearrangement links TRBV28 to TRBJ1-6, with TRBD1 matching 8 bases. The V segment lost 7 bases and the J segment 8 bases; nucleotides outside the gene matches: 7. The CDR3 sequence is 14 residues long. Per the germline V gene, CDR1 is MDHEN and CDR2 is SYDVKM. CDR3 residues: CASTLDRGYSPLHF. The CDR3 nucleotides read TGTGCCAGCACTCTTGACAGGGGATATTCACCCCTCCACTTT. Supplemented by reference TRBV28 and TRBJ1-6, the full variable domain reads DVKVTQSSRYLVKRTGEKVFLECVQDMDHENMFWYRQDPGLGLRLIYFSYDVKMKEKGDIPEGYSVSREKKERFSLILESASTNQTSMYLCASTLDRGYSPLHFGNGTRLTVT.

The J gene is TRBJ1-6, the V gene TRBV30; 9 bases fit TRBD1. The V segment lost 5 bases and the J segment 10 bases; nucleotides outside the gene matches: 12. This CDR3 is built from 15 residues. Germline loops: CDR1 GTSNPN, CDR2 SVGIG (reference sequence). The CDR3 region is CAWGFSGQGHSPLHF. In nucleotides, the CDR3 is TGTGCCTGGGGTTTTTCGGGACAGGGTCACTCACCCCTCCACTTT.

This clone was detected a few times. This chain joins TRBV4-1 and TRBJ1-6; D uncertain. The CDR3 consists of 12 residues. Per germline, CDR1 MGHRA and CDR2 YSYEKL. Trimming shortened V by 4 bases and J by 9 bases, and 7 bases separated the two germline ends. CDR3 sequence: CASSLVGSPLHF. In DNA, the CDR3 is TGCGCCAGCAGCCTTGTCGGTTCACCCCTCCACTTT.

This sequence joins TRBV7-9 and TRBJ1-1; weak D call: TRBD1 (6 bases). Germline assignment: CDR1 SEHNR and CDR2 FQNEAQ (reference sequence). CDR3 length: 16 residues. Trimming took 1 base from V and 5 from J, leaving 17 bases between them. The CDR3 nucleotides read TGTGCCAGCAGCTTAGGTCGGTCAGGGGTAGGAACTGAAGCTTTCTTT. This encodes CASSLGRSGVGTEAFF.